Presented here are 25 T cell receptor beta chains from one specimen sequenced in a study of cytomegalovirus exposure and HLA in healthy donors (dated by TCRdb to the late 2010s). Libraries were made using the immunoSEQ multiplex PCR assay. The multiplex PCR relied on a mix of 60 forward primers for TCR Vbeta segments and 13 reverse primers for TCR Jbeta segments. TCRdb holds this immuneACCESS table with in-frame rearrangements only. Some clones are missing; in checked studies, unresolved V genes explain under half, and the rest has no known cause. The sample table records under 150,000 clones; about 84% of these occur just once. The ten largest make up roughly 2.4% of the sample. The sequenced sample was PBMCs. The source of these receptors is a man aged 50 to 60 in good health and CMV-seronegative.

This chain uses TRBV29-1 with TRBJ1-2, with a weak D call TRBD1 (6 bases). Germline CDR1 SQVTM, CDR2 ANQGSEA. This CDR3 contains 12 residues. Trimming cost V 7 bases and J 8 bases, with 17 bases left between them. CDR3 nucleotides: TGCAGCGCCGTCATGGGGGCTTGGGGCTACACCTTC. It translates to CSAVMGAWGYTF.

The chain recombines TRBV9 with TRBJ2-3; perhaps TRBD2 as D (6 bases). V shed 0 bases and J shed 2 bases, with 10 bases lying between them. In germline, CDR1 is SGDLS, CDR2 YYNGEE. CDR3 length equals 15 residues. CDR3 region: CASSVAGVPTDTQYF. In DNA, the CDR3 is TGTGCCAGCAGCGTAGCGGGGGTTCCCACAGATACGCAGTATTTT.

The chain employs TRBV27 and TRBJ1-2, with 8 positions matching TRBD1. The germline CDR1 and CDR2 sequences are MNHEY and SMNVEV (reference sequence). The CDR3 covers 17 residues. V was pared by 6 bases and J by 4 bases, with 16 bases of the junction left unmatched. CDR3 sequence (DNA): TGTGCCAGCAGCCCCATCCCGGCAGGGGGCAATCCCTATGGCTACACCTTC. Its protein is CASSPIPAGGNPYGYTF.

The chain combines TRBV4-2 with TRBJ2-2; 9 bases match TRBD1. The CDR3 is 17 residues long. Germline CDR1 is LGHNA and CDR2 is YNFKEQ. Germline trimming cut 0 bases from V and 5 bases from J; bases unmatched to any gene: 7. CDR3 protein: CASSQDLDRGGTGELFF. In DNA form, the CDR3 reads TGTGCCAGCAGCCAAGATCTGGACAGGGGAGGGACCGGGGAGCTGTTTTTT.

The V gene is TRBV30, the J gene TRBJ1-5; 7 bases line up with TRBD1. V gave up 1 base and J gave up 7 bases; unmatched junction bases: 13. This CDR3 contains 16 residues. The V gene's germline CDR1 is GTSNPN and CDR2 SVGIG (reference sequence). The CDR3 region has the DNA TGTGCCTGGAGTGCCCTCACCAAAACAGGGGACCAGCCCCAGCATTTT. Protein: CAWSALTKTGDQPQHF.

For the CDR3, the DNA is TGTGCCTGCCCTCTTACAGGGGTAGGAGCGTCCGGGGAGCTGTTTTTT. Amino acid sequence: CACPLTGVGASGELFF. The chain recombines TRBV30 with TRBJ2-2; 7 bases align to TRBD1. Per the germline V gene, CDR1 is GTSNPN and CDR2 is SVGIG (reference sequence). J gave up 6 bases and V 6 bases, and 16 bases lay outside the gene matches. The CDR3 sequence is 16 residues long.

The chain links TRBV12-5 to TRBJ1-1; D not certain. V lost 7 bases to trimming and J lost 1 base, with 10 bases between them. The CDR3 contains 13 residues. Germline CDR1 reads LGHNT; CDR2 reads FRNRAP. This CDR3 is CASDDGENTEAFF. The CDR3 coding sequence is TGTGCTAGTGATGACGGAGAGAACACTGAAGCTTTCTTT.

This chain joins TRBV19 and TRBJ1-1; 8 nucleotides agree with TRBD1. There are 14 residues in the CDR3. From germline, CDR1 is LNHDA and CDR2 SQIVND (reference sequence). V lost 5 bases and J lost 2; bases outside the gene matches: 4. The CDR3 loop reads CASSADRVNTEAFF. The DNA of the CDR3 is TGTGCCAGTAGTGCGGACAGGGTAAACACTGAAGCTTTCTTT.

The CDR3 DNA reads as TGTGCCAGCAGCTTATCAGCACTAGGGGGCCAAGATACGCAGTATTTT. Translated, it gives CASSLSALGGQDTQYF. The genes are TRBV7-2 and TRBJ2-3; 7 bases line up with TRBD1. This CDR3 comprises 16 residues. With 2 bases clipped from V and 5 bases from J, the junction kept 10 bases outside the gene matches. Germline V gene data show CDR1 as SGHTA and CDR2 as FQGNSA.

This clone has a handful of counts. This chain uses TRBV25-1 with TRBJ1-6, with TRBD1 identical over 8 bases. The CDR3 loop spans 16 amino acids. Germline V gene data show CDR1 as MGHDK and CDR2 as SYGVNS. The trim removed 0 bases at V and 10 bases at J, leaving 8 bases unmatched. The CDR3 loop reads CASSEYTGGGRSPLHF. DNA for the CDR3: TGTGCCAGCAGTGAATACACAGGGGGAGGGAGGTCACCCCTCCACTTT.

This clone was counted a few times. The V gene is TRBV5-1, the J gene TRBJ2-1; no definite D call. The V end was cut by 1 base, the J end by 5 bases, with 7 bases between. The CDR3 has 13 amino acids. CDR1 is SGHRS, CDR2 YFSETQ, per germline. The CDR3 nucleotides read TGCGCCAGCAGCTTGAACTCTAACAATGAGCAGTTCTTC. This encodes CASSLNSNNEQFF.

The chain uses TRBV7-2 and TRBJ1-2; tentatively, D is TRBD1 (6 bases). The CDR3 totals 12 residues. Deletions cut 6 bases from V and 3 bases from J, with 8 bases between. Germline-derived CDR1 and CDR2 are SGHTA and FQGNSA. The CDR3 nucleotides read TGTGCCAGCAGGAGGACAGACTATGGCTACACCTTC. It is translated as CASRRTDYGYTF.

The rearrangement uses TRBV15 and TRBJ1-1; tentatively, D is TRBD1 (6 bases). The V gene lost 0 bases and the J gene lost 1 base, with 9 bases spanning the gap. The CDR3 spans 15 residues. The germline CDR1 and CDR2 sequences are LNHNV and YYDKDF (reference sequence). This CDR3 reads CATSRDLGQNTEAFF. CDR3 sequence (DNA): TGTGCCACCAGCAGAGATTTGGGACAGAACACTGAAGCTTTCTTT.

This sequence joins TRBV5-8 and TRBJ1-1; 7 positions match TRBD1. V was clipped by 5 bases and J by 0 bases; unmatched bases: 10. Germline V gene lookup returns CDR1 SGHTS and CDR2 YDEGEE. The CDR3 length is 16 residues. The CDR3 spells CASSGGDRFMNTEAFF. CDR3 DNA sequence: TGTGCCAGCAGTGGCGGGGACAGATTCATGAACACTGAAGCTTTCTTT.

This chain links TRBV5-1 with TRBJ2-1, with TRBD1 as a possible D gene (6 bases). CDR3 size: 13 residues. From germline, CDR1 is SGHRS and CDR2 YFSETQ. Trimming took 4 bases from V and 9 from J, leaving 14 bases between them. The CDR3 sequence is CASSPQGGGEQFF. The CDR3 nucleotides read TGCGCCAGCAGCCCACAGGGCGGCGGTGAGCAGTTCTTC.

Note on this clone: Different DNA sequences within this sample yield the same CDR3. CDR3 nucleotide sequence: TGTGCCTGGAGTGTAGACACATACGGCTACACCTTC. This gives the protein CAWSVDTYGYTF. The chain employs TRBV30 and TRBJ1-2; D remains ambiguous. Trimming left V 0 bases short and J 8 bases short, with 10 bases between. The germline gives CDR1 GTSNPN, CDR2 SVGIG (reference sequence). CDR3 length: 12 amino acids.

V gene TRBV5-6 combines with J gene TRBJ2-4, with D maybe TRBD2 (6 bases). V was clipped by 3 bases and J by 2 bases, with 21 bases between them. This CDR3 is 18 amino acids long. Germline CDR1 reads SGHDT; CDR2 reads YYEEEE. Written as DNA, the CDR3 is TGTGCCAGCAGCTGGAGTCTCCAGATTGGGACTCCCAAAAACATTCAGTACTTC. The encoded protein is CASSWSLQIGTPKNIQYF. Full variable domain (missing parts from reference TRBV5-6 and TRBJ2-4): DAGVTQSPTHLIKTRGQQVTLRCSPKSGHDTVSWYQQALGQGPQFIFQYYEEEERQRGNFPDRFSGHQFPNYSSELNVNALLLGDSALYLCASSWSLQIGTPKNIQYFGAGTRLSVL.

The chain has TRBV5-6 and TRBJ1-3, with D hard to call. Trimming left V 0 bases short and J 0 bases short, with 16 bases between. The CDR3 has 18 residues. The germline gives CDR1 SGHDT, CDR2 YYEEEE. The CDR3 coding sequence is TGTGCCAGCAGCTTGGGAGCGGCAACCTTACTCTCTGGAAACACCATATATTTT. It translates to CASSLGAATLLSGNTIYF. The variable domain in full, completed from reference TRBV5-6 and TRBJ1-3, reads DAGVTQSPTHLIKTRGQQVTLRCSPKSGHDTVSWYQQALGQGPQFIFQYYEEEERQRGNFPDRFSGHQFPNYSSELNVNALLLGDSALYLCASSLGAATLLSGNTIYFGEGSWLTVV.

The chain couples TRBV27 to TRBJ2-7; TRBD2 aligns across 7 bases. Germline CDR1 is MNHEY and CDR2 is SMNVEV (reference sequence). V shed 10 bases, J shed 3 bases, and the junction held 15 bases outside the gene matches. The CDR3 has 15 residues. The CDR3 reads CATTPVRGGSYEQYF. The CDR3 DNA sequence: TGTGCCACCACCCCTGTGCGGGGCGGGAGCTACGAGCAGTACTTC.

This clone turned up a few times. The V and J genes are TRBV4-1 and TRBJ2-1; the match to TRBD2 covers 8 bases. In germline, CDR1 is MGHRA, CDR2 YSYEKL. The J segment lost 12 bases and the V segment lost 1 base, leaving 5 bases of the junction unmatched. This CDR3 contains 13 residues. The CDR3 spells CASSQAQAGGQFF. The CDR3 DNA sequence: TGCGCCAGCAGCCAAGCTCAGGCGGGGGGGCAGTTCTTC.

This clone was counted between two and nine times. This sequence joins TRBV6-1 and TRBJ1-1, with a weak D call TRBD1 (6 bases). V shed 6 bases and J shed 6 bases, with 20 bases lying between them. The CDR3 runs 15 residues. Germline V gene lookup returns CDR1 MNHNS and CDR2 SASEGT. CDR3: CASRKPLQGRAEAFF. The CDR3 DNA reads TGTGCCAGCAGGAAACCCCTACAGGGTAGGGCTGAAGCTTTCTTT.

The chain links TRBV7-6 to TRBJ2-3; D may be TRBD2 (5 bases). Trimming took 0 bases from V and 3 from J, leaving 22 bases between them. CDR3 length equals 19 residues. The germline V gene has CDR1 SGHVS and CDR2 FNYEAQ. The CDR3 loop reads CASSLASLMAGGFTDTQYF. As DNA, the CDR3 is TGTGCCAGCAGCTTAGCAAGTCTCATGGCAGGAGGTTTTACAGATACGCAGTATTTT.

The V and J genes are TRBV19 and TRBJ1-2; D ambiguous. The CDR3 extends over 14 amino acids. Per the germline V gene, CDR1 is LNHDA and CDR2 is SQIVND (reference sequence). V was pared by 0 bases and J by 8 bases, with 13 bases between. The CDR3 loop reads CASSIDLTPLGYTF. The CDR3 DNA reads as TGTGCCAGTAGTATAGATCTCACGCCCCTAGGCTACACCTTC. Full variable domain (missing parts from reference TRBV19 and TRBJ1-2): DGGITQSPKYLFRKEGQNVTLSCEQNLNHDAMYWYRQDPGQGLRLIYYSQIVNDFQKGDIAEGYSVSREKKESFPLTVTSAQKNPTAFYLCASSIDLTPLGYTFGSGTRLTVV.

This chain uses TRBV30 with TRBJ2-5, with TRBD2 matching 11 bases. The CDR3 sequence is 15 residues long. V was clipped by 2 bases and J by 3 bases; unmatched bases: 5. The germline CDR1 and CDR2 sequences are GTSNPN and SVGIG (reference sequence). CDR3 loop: CAWSRLAGGKETQYF. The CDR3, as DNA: TGTGCCTGGAGTAGGCTAGCGGGGGGTAAAGAGACCCAGTACTTC.

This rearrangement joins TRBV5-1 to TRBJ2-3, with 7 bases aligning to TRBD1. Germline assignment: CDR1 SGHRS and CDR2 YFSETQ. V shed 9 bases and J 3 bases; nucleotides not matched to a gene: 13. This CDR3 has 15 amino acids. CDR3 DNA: TGCGCCACCTCCTTTAGGGCAGGGGGAACAGATACGCAGTATTTT. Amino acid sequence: CATSFRAGGTDTQYF.